The rows below give T cell receptor beta chains drawn from one sample of a study of cytomegalovirus exposure and HLA in healthy donors. Generated by immunoSEQ multiplex PCR, the TCRdb table keeps only in-frame clones and is missing some. In the table there are some 120,000 clones, 70% to 80% of which are singletons. The material sequenced was PBMCs. The receptors were sampled from a woman under 30 in good health and CMV-seronegative. The CDR3 runs from the conserved cysteine through the conserved F or W. The D gene is left open where the match is weak. Rows give clone size only sometimes, using once, few, many, or a class for an expanded clone.

12 TRBJ2-7 - TRBV29-1 TRBD1 CSVERTGAEQYF TGCAGCGTTGAGAGGACAGGGGCCGAGCAGTACTTC
15 TRBJ1-4 - TRBV4-1 TRBD1 CASSQIGGSNEKLFF TGCGCCAGCAGCCAAATAGGGGGCTCTAATGAAAAACTGTTTTTT
14 TRBJ1-1 once TRBV19 - CASSIQEANTEAFF TGTGCCAGTAGTATCCAGGAGGCAAACACTGAAGCTTTCTTT
14 TRBJ1-5 - TRBV2 - CASSEASPNQPQHF TGTGCCAGCAGTGAAGCCTCTCCTAATCAGCCCCAGCATTTT
14 TRBJ2-5 - TRBV7-7 TRBD2 CASSQFSGAETQYF TGTGCTAGCAGCCAATTTAGCGGGGCAGAGACCCAGTACTTC
14 TRBJ2-5 - TRBV4-1 - CASSLSRAQETQYF TGCGCCAGCAGCCTATCGCGGGCGCAAGAGACCCAGTACTTC
17 TRBJ2-7 - TRBV4-1 TRBD2 CASSQDGAGGDGYEQYF TGCGCCAGCAGCCAAGACGGAGCGGGGGGAGATGGTTACGAGCAGTACTTC
15 TRBJ2-7 few TRBV28 - CASKGRAGSSYEQYF TGTGCCAGCAAAGGCCGCGCAGGAAGCTCCTACGAGCAGTACTTC
17 TRBJ1-6 - TRBV19 - CASSPGRVRSYNSPLHF TGTGCCAGTAGCCCCGGCAGGGTGAGGTCCTATAATTCACCCCTCCACTTT
15 TRBJ1-2 - TRBV2 TRBD1 CASSLDRSTNYGYTF TGTGCCAGCAGCCTGGACAGGTCCACTAACTATGGCTACACCTTC
14 TRBJ1-2 - TRBV5-1 TRBD1 CASSKRTGGMGYTF TGCGCCAGCAGCAAAAGGACAGGGGGCATGGGCTACACCTTC
14 TRBJ2-7 few TRBV5-1 - CASSLEGFSYEQYF TGCGCCAGCAGCTTGGAGGGGTTTTCGTACGAGCAGTACTTC
17 TRBJ1-5 once TRBV19 - CASSIRGEGWGNQPQHF TGTGCCAGTAGTATACGGGGAGAGGGATGGGGCAATCAGCCCCAGCATTTT
15 TRBJ1-1 - TRBV6-6 - CASSYSGAAGDEAFF TGTGCCAGCAGTTACTCTGGCGCCGCAGGCGATGAAGCTTTCTTT
14 TRBJ1-2 - TRBV25-1 - CASSSPTGDYGYTF TGTGCCAGCAGCAGCCCCACAGGAGACTATGGCTACACCTTC
17 TRBJ1-1 - TRBV7-6 TRBD1 CASSLGTGGVQNTEAFF TGTGCCAGCAGCTTGGGGACAGGGGGCGTCCAGAACACTGAAGCTTTCTTT
16 TRBJ1-5 - TRBV5-6 TRBD1 CASSLMTGEARQPQHF TGTGCCAGCAGCTTAATGACAGGGGAAGCTCGCCAGCCCCAGCATTTT
16 TRBJ2-2 - TRBV2 TRBD2 CASSYSGGPNTGELFF TGTGCCAGCAGTTATAGCGGGGGGCCGAACACCGGGGAGCTGTTTTTT
14 TRBJ1-1 - TRBV15 - CATSIGRGPSEAFF TGTGCCACCAGCATAGGCAGGGGACCCTCTGAAGCTTTCTTT
14 TRBJ2-7 few TRBV29-1 TRBD1 CSGTDRGLSYEQYF TGCAGCGGAACGGACAGGGGATTGTCCTACGAGCAGTACTTC
14 TRBJ2-1 - TRBV11-2 TRBD2 CASWKAGVGNEQFF TGTGCCAGCTGGAAAGCGGGGGTTGGGAATGAGCAGTTCTTC
15 TRBJ1-5 - TRBV6-1 - CASSEAGGSDQPQHF TGTGCCAGCAGTGAAGCGGGAGGGTCGGATCAGCCCCAGCATTTT
14 TRBJ1-4 once TRBV2 TRBD1 CASSQDRSNEKLFF TGTGCCAGCAGTCAGGACAGGTCAAATGAAAAACTGTTTTTT
15 TRBJ2-7 few TRBV28 TRBD1 CASSLSGQGSYEQYF TGTGCCAGCAGTTTGTCGGGACAGGGTTCCTACGAGCAGTACTTC